The following is a T cell receptor beta chain sequence with its context. TCRdb redid the calling of the 5' RACE reads with MiXCR, one entry per CDR3 protein. The table has 450,000 or so distinct CDR3 sequences, approximately 15% seen once. The entry originates in a study of identical twins. CDR3 length: 15 amino acids. Germline values: CDR1 SGHVS, CDR2 FQNEAQ. V was clipped by 2 bases and J by 3 bases; unmatched bases: 5. The same data also contributed to another study, on yellow fever vaccine responses in identical twins.

The sample was CD4+ T cells sorted from blood. The V and J genes are TRBV7-8 and TRBJ2-7; 9 positions agree with TRBD2. The receptor was derived from a woman aged 18-30 years in good health. The CDR3 nucleotides are TGTGCCAGCAGCTTAATTAGCGGGAGCGGCTACGAGCAGTACTTC. Residues: CASSLISGSGYEQYF.